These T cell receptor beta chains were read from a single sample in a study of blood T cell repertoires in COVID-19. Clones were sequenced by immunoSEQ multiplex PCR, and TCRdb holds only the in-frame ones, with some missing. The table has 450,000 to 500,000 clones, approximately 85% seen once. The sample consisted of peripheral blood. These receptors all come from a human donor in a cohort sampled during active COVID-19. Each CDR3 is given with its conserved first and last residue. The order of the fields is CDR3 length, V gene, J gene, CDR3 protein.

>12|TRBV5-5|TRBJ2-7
CASSLVPQEQYF
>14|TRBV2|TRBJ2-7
CASRSTSGSYEQYF
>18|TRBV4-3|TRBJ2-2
CASSQDRQEEVATGELFF
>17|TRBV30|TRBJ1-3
CAWTSVRSGGRGNTIYF
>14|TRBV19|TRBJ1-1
CASSGTGRNTEAFF
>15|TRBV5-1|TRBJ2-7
CASRGDTSPTYEQYF
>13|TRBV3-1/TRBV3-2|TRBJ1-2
CASSLGQNYGYTF
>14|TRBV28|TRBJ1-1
CASYSGGMGTEAFF
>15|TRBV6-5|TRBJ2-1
CASSSRLAGGSEQFF
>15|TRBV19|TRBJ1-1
CASSIVRTANTEAFF
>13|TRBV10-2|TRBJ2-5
CASAKGGQETQYF
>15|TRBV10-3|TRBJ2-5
CAISFGEGRRETQYF
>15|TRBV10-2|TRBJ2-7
CASSDPRGLVNEQYF
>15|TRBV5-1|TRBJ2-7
CASSLAASGASEQYF
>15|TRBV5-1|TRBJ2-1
CASSLGGQGAYEQFF
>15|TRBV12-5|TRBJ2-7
CASGLWGRNSYEQYF
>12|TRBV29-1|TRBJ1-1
CSVKDINTEAFF
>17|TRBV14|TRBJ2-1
CASSQDFIARVLNEQFF
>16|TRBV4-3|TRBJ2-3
CASSQETGLVSDTQYF
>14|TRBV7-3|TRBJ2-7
CASSSGTGDNEQYF
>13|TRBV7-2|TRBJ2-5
CASSLGPGETQYF
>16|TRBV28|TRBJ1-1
CASGLGQGASNTEAFF
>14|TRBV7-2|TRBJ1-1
CASSFYRGGTEAFF
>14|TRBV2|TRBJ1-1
CASSHGHPGTEAFF
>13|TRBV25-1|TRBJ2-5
CASSPGQEETQYF
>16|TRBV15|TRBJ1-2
CATSRDLGTGVLGYTF
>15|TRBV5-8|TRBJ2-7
CASSYRGLSSYEQYF
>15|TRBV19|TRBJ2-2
CASSARIAGIGELFF
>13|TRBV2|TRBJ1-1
CASTMRGRTEAFF
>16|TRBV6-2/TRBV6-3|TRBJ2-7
CASSYSTSGLSYEQYF
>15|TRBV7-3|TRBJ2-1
CASSPTGAGRAEQFF
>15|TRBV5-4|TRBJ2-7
CASSLWASGSYEQYF
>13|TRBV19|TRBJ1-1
CASKRQLNTEAFF
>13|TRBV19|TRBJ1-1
CASSITTGGVAFF
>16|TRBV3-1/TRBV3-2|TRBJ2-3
CASSPVGTPGTDTQYF
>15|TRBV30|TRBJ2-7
CAWSAGLAYTYEQYF
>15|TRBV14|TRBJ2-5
CASSQGLAGVETQYF
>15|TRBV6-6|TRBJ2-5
CASSYSSLASETQYF
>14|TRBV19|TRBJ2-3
CASRWTSGTDTQYF
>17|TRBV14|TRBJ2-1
CASSPQTTSGSLNEQFF
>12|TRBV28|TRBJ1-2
CASERANYGYTF
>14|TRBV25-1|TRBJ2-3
CASRASGRTDTQYF
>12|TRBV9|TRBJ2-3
CASSVVEDTQYF